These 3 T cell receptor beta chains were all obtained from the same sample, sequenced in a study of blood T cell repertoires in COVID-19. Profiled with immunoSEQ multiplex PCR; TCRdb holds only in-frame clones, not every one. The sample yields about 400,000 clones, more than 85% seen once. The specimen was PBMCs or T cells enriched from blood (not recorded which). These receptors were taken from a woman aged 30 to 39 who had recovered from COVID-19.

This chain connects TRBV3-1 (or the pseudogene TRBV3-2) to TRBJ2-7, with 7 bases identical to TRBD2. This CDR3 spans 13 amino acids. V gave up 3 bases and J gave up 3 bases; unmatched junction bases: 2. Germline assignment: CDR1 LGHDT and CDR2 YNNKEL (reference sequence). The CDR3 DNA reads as TGTGCCAGCAGCCAGTGGACTAGCTACGAGCAGTACTTC. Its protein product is CASSQWTSYEQYF.

CDR3 sequence reads: CASSGRKNTEAFF. CDR3 sequence (DNA): TGTGCCAGCAGTGGGCGTAAGAACACTGAAGCTTTCTTT. V gene TRBV27 combines with J gene TRBJ1-1; no clear D gene. Germline V gives CDR1 MNHEY, CDR2 SMNVEV (reference sequence). This CDR3 is built from 13 residues. Between the trimmed V and J ends, which lost 5 bases and 1 base, there was a span of 8 bases.

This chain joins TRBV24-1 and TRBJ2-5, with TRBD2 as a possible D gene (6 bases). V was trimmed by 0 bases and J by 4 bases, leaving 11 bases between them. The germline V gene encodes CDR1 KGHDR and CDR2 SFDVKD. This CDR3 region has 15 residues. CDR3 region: CATSDLFGSSETQYF. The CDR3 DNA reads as TGTGCCACCAGTGATTTGTTCGGGAGCTCAGAGACCCAGTACTTC.